The present TCR beta chain was sequenced within a study of T cells in Graves' hyperthyroidism and ophthalmopathy. Study details: Once the initial diagnosis was made, peripheral blood was obtained before any treatment.

Amplification yielded TCR beta CDR3 regions, with RNA transcripts as the source. In the first-round RT-PCR of the TCR CDR3, the HTBI primer set was used. TCRdb called the multiplex PCR reads again in MiXCR, with one record for every CDR3 protein. The data contain a few hundred thousand distinct CDR3 sequences, over 15% of them singletons. Study-level results: Before onset, by a median of around six months, the model predicted ophthalmopathy.

Germline V gene data show CDR1 as SQVTM and CDR2 as ANQGSEA. CDR3 size: 15 residues. The V gene lost 1 base and the J gene lost 5 bases, with 16 bases spanning the gap. Uncontrolled infection, other autoimmune disease, pregnancy or lactation led to exclusion. PBMCs were obtained from 9 to 10 ml fresh peripheral blood. This clonotype was observed a handful of times. Its specificity is not known. This receptor was identified in a woman aged 18 to 35 with Graves' ophthalmopathy. V and J are TRBV29-1 and TRBJ2-3, with D possibly matching TRBD1 (5 bases). Sequenced: blood. CDR3 amino acids: CSVEVWGRVGDTQYF. In DNA, the CDR3 is TGCAGCGTTGAAGTGTGGGGCAGGGTCGGAGATACGCAGTATTTT.